The text below deals with one TCR beta chain. Per the original methods: Nucleated cell number was recorded as an estimate derived from reference gene primer amplification. The protocol was immunoSEQ multiplex PCR, while the TCRdb copy is restricted to in-frame clones and leaves out a portion. The V and J calls and clone size come from that table; D and trimming were worked out from the DNA. The table has around 310,000 clones, around 87% seen once. While infection was still active, Seattle patients were enrolled and then followed longitudinally. CDR1 MDHEN and CDR2 SYDVKM come from the germline V gene. CDR3 length equals 13 residues. V lost 6 bases to trimming and J lost 7 bases, with 14 bases between them. The entry originates in a study of blood T cell repertoires in COVID-19. On the study more broadly: PBMCs, B-cell-depleted T cells, or T cells were the source of the cDNA or gDNA that made up the material.

The receptor was isolated from a woman aged 40 to 50 with COVID-19, enrolled during active disease. The rearrangement links TRBV28 to TRBJ2-3, with D perhaps matching TRBD2 (7 bases). The sample comprised peripheral blood. CDR3 amino acids: CASRGGGANTQYF. As DNA, the CDR3 is TGTGCCAGCAGAGGGGGGGGCGCAAATACGCAGTATTTT.